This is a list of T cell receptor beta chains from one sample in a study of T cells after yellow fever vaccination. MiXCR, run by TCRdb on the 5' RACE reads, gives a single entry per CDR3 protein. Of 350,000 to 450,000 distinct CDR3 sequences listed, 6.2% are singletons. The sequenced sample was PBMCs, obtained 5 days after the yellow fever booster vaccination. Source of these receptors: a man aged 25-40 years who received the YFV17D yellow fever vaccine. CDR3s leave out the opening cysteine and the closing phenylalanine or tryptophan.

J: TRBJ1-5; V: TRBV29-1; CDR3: SVSTTALNQPQH
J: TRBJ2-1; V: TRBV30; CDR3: ACPGQTAYNEQF
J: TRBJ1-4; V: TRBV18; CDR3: ASSPVTGVEKLF
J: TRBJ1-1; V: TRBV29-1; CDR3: SGGQVEAF
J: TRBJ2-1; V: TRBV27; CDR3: ASSWGGSYNEQF
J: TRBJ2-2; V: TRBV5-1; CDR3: ASSLVLAGGELF
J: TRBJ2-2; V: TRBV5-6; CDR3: ASFAQGKVDTGELF
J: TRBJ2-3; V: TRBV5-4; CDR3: ASSVGTSGVGDTQY
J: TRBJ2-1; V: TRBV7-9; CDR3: ASSFSGVRNEQF
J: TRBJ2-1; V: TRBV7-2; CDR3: ASSYIEGVGNEQF
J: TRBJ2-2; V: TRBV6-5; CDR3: ASSYLGTGELF
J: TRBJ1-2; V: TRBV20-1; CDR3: SARDQQRASYGYT
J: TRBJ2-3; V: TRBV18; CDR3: ASSTPGGDTQY
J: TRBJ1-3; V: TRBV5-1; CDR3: ASSLGGEAGNTIY
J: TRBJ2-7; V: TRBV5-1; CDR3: ASRRDGWRASNEQY